Listed here is a single TCR beta chain. What antigen it recognizes has not been identified. It has no much larger one-base neighbor in the sample; base qualities were not kept. The data were taken from a study of regulatory T cells in long-lasting Graves disease (dated by TCRdb to about 2021). Study-level background: Newly diagnosed Graves' disease patients had taken antithyroid drugs for less than 3 months. A total of about 35 samples underwent TCR sequencing, from some 13 patients with persistent Graves' disease and some 20 patients with newly diagnosed Graves' disease. The study was registered as a clinical trial and conducted in China. This study used TCR sequencing and RNA sequencing of peripheral blood to compare persistent Graves' disease patients against newly diagnosed Graves' disease patients. Results and caveats for the whole study, not just this receptor: Persistent disease showed preferential use of TRBV28, TRBJ1-2 and TRBJ2-5, whereas newly diagnosed disease favored TRBV20-1 and TRBJ2-1. More public clonotypes were shared among persistent patients (fewer than 3,000) than among newly diagnosed patients (966). The authors acknowledged the small sample size as a limitation that may reduce accuracy. The study examined only peripheral blood because the primary lesion, thyroid tissue, could not be accessed. Sequencing and analysis were limited to the TCR beta chain. Lower TCR Shannon entropy and fewer highly expanded clones were observed in persistent Graves' disease patients than in newly diagnosed patients, which suggested clonal expansion.

Trimming costs V 6 bases and J 5 bases, and their ends lie 11 bases apart. Counted from cysteine to phenylalanine, this CDR3 has 12 amino acids. The kept DNA is CDR3 alone, 36 bases in frame from the first base. The germline V gene provides CDR1 MNHNS and CDR2 SASEGT. Libraries were made using multiplex PCR. Instrument on record: Illumina HiSeq 4000. TCR beta libraries were built with iRepertoire HTBI primers and Arm-PCR amplification of CDR3 regions. Before sequencing, the PCR products went through gel purification. In the source study's methods: Gene usage analysis of CDR3 amino acid clonotypes relied on the 60 or so TRBV and about 15 TRBJ segments identified across samples. COPE and FqMerger were used to merge filtered high-quality paired reads into contigs. Contigs were aligned with BLAST to IMGT TRBV, TRBD and TRBJ reference genes, and CDR3 was defined per IMGT. Any clonotype with a frequency above 0.1% was classified as a highly expanded clone. Repertoire diversity was measured by Shannon entropy, and V-J evenness by the Gini coefficient. A clonotype was considered public if more than one individual shared it. TCRdb reworked the public reads: Q25 trimming with fastp, MiXCR clone assembly, productive beta chains retained. Every entry covers one CDR3 protein and lists the most common genes and DNA from its rows. These V and J calls derive from TCRdb rather than the authors' analysis. Across this sample there are hundreds of thousands of distinct CDR3 sequences, with approximately 12% seen only once. The top ten clonotypes cover roughly 8.9% of the sample.

The sample's time point, from its label and the paper: newly diagnosed GD, antithyroid drugs for less than 3 months. RNA was extracted from PBMCs in TRIzol for both TCR sequencing and RNA sequencing. The diagnosis of Graves' disease was made according to American Thyroid Association guidelines. Patients for the study were recruited at an endocrinology department in Xi'an, China. From each patient, approximately 10 milliliters of peripheral blood was collected into an EDTA anticoagulant tube. Ficoll Paque Plus density gradient separation was used to isolate PBMCs, and no further T cell sorting was performed. An Agilent 2100 Bioanalyzer and agarose gel were used to check RNA quality, while a NanoDrop 2000 measured RNA concentration. These data were also filed under a second study, of T cells in Graves' hyperthyroidism and ophthalmopathy. As that second paper reports: Graves' hyperthyroidism was defined as stable when no progression to ophthalmopathy occurred over 18 months of follow-up. Hyperthyroidism patients were newly diagnosed, with disease duration under 2 months, and aged 18 to 65 years. Patients with uncontrolled infections, other autoimmune diseases, pregnancy or lactation were excluded. Diagnoses relied on clinical symptoms, serum thyroxine and TRAb, thyroid ultrasound and orbital computed tomography. The first round of RT-PCR for the TCR CDR3 was performed with the HTBI primer set and the Qiagen OneStep RT-PCR kit. Most expanded thyroid clonotypes (frequency above 0.001) were also detected in blood, a finding suggesting that blood repertoires may reflect thyroid immune responses. Ophthalmopathy was separated from stable hyperthyroidism by a 13 V-J signature model, with approximately 85% sensitivity and around 81% specificity obtained in cross-validation and 80%/75% obtained in testing. In validation, progression to ophthalmopathy was predicted by the model with around 71% sensitivity and 72.22% specificity, a median of around 6.5 months before onset. To identify distinguishing TCR V-J signatures, a discovery cohort of around 100 patients was used, comprising some 45 with Graves' ophthalmopathy and 57 with stable Graves' hyperthyroidism. Whether ophthalmopathy could be predicted prospectively was tested in an independent validation cohort made up of under 20 hyperthyroidism patients plus 17 patients who later progressed to ophthalmopathy. For training and testing, the 80 to 100 patients in the discovery cohort were randomly divided in a 7:3 ratio. In addition, the study compared T-cell repertoires in thyroid tissue and in blood from 6 or 7 Graves' hyperthyroidism patients. After blood sampling, hyperthyroidism patients were treated with methimazole at a starting dose of 30 mg daily, and ophthalmopathy patients were treated with high-dose intravenous methylprednisolone. The libraries were constructed in a second round of multiplex PCR and then size-selected and purified. Libraries were sequenced paired-end with 100 bp reads on an Illumina HiSeq2000. Raw data were processed with SOAPnuke, discarding reads with adapters, uncalled bases, mean Phred below 15, or no exact constant-primer or identifier match. High-quality paired reads were merged with COPE v1.2.5, and unique nucleotide sequences were defined as clonotypes. Clonotypes were aligned to IMGT TRBV, TRBD and TRBJ reference segments using MiTCR v1.1. Only V-J combinations with frequency above 0.0001, covering approximately 99% of repertoires, were analysed. The TCS score was defined as F50 (clonal expansion) divided by E x V (chaos), with BLOSUM62-based TCRdist calculated between CDR3 peptides within each V-J. Welch's t-statistics and random forest reduced 500 to 650 V-J features to about 12, which were used in a naive Bayes classifier (R e1071). Sample size was not statistically predetermined, and blinding of investigators to group allocation was not performed. The paper reports TCR Vbeta CDR3 sequencing of over 130 peripheral blood samples: some 41 ophthalmopathy, 75 to 80 hyperthyroidism and 17 progressor patients.

The sample here was peripheral blood mononuclear cells (PBMCs), taken at new diagnosis, from a patient treated with antithyroid drugs. The sequence links TRBV6-1 to TRBJ2-7; D gene: possibly TRBD2, on 6 matching bases. The source is a woman in her 30s with Graves disease. Donor details come from another sample of the same person, matched by shared clones. The DNA reads as follows: TGTGCCAGCAGACGGGAGATTCACGAGCAGTACTTC. Its translation reads: CASRREIHEQYF.